This note documents a single TCR beta chain sequence. These data are taken from a study of blood T cells in healthy people across ages. The overall study: About one barcoded beta molecule was captured per two T cells (by template switching).

Primed by a sample-barcoded 5' primer and a J-beta primer mix, a second PCR proceeded for 7 to 11 cycles. Each CDR3 protein gets one entry after TCRdb re-called the 5' RACE reads with MiXCR. This sample has over 700,000 distinct CDR3 sequences, with about 48% found just once. The CDR3 is 11 residues long. Germline V gene lookup returns CDR1 DFQATT and CDR2 SNEGSKA (reference sequence). Trimming took off 5 bases at V and 10 bases at J, with 14 bases between the two ends. Material: blood. The clonotype comes from a man older than 75 in good health. The chain has TRBV20-1 and TRBJ1-2, with TRBD1 as a possible D gene (5 bases). The CDR3 loop is CSAPRAHDYTF. Here the CDR3 DNA reads TGCAGTGCTCCCAGGGCACATGACTACACCTTC.